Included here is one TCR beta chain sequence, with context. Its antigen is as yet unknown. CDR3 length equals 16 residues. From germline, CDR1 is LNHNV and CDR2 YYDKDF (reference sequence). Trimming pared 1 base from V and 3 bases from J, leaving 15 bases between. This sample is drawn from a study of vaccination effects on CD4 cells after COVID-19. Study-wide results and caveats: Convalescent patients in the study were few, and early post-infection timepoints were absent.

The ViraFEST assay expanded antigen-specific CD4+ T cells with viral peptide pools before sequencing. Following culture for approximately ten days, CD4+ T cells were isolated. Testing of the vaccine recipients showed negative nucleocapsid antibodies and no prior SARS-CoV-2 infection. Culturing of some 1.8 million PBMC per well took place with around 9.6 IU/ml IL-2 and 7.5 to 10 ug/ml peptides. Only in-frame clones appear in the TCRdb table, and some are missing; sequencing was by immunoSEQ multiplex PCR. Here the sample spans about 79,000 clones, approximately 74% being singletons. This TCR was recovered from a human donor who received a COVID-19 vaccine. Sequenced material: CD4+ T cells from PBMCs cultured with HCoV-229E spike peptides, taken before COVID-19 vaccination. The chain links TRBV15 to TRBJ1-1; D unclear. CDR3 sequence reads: CATSRGFGVQDTEAFF. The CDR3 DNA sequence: TGTGCCACCAGCAGAGGGTTCGGGGTTCAGGACACTGAAGCTTTCTTT.